These T cell receptor beta chains were read from a single sample in a study of blood T cell repertoires in COVID-19. Sequenced by immunoSEQ multiplex PCR; TCRdb stores in-frame clones only, minus some. The top ten hold 0.85% to 1.3% of the sample, which has around 380,000 clones, more than 65% seen once. The sample consisted of peripheral blood. These TCRs come from a human donor with acute or convalescent COVID-19. The donor label of this sample is uncertain. Both conserved end residues are part of each CDR3. The order of the fields is CDR3 DNA, CDR3 protein, V gene, clone size, D gene, J gene. A D gene is named only where the DNA matches it firmly. Size values are once, few and many counts, or a class for expanded clones, and some rows have none.

DNA: TGCGCCAGCAGCCGGGAAATGAACACTGAAGCTTTCTTT; CDR3: CASSREMNTEAFF; V: TRBV5-1; size: -; D: -; J: TRBJ1-1
DNA: TGTGCCAGCAACTTTAAGACAGGGGCCATGAACACTGAAGCTTTCTTT; CDR3: CASNFKTGAMNTEAFF; V: TRBV7-9; size: -; D: TRBD1; J: TRBJ1-1
DNA: TGCGCCAGCAGCCAAGATCAGGCGGGGAGCTCCTACGAGCAGTACTTC; CDR3: CASSQDQAGSSYEQYF; V: TRBV4-1; size: -; D: -; J: TRBJ2-7
DNA: TGTGCCAGTAGAGGACTAGCGGGAGTTGCCGGGGAGCTGTTTTTT; CDR3: CASRGLAGVAGELFF; V: TRBV19; size: -; D: TRBD2; J: TRBJ2-2
DNA: TGCGCCAGCAGCTTCACCACAGGAGGGGACCAGTACTTC; CDR3: CASSFTTGGDQYF; V: TRBV5-1; size: -; D: -; J: TRBJ2-5
DNA: TGTGCCAGCAGCCTACAGGGTGGGCAGCCCCAGCATTTT; CDR3: CASSLQGGQPQHF; V: TRBV6-2/TRBV6-3; size: -; D: -; J: TRBJ1-5
DNA: TGTGCCAGCAGTGGGGACAGAGAGAATACGCAGTATTTT; CDR3: CASSGDRENTQYF; V: TRBV2; size: -; D: TRBD1; J: TRBJ2-3
DNA: TGCGCCAGCACCGACAGGGCGCCTTTGACCGTAGTTGGTGATGAGCAGTTCTTC; CDR3: CASTDRAPLTVVGDEQFF; V: TRBV23-1; size: -; D: TRBD1; J: TRBJ2-1
DNA: TGTGCCAGCAGTTACTCCATTGGGGCGAACACTGAAGCTTTCTTT; CDR3: CASSYSIGANTEAFF; V: TRBV6-5; size: once; D: -; J: TRBJ1-1
DNA: TGTGCCAGCAGTGTAAACTCACCGAAGGGAGGGCGATCACCCCTCCACTTT; CDR3: CASSVNSPKGGRSPLHF; V: TRBV2; size: -; D: -; J: TRBJ1-6
DNA: TGTGCCAGCTCACCGGTAGGGGATGGCTACACCTTC; CDR3: CASSPVGDGYTF; V: TRBV18; size: -; D: -; J: TRBJ1-2
DNA: TGTGCCAGCAGTTGGAGGGGCGCTGGAAACACCATATATTTT; CDR3: CASSWRGAGNTIYF; V: TRBV6-5; size: -; D: -; J: TRBJ1-3
DNA: TGTGCCAGCAGCACACAGGGGTACCGTGGTGAGCAGTACTTC; CDR3: CASSTQGYRGEQYF; V: TRBV7-9; size: -; D: TRBD1; J: TRBJ2-7
DNA: TGTGCCAGCAGTAACACAGGGGGGAGCACTGAAGCTTTCTTT; CDR3: CASSNTGGSTEAFF; V: TRBV6-5; size: -; D: TRBD1; J: TRBJ1-1
DNA: TGTGCCAGCAGCCTATCAGACAGGGTCGGTAGAAAACTGTTTTTT; CDR3: CASSLSDRVGRKLFF; V: TRBV7-9; size: -; D: TRBD1; J: TRBJ1-4
DNA: TGCAGCATAGGACAGTCAAGCGGCTACACCTTC; CDR3: CSIGQSSGYTF; V: TRBV29-1; size: -; D: -; J: TRBJ1-2
DNA: TGCGCCAGCGGAAATAGACAGGGGGTGACCTATAATTCACCCCTCCACTTT; CDR3: CASGNRQGVTYNSPLHF; V: TRBV23-1; size: -; D: TRBD1; J: TRBJ1-6
DNA: TGTGCCAGCAGTTTATCATCCGGGTACACTGAAGCTTTCTTT; CDR3: CASSLSSGYTEAFF; V: TRBV27; size: -; D: -; J: TRBJ1-1
DNA: TGTGCCAGCAGCTTAGACCCATCGAACACTGAAGCTTTCTTT; CDR3: CASSLDPSNTEAFF; V: TRBV11-2; size: -; D: -; J: TRBJ1-1
DNA: TGTGCCAGCAGCTTAAGAGCGGGCTTGAACACTGAAGCTTTCTTT; CDR3: CASSLRAGLNTEAFF; V: TRBV7-8; size: -; D: -; J: TRBJ1-1
DNA: TGTGCCAGCAGTTATAGCGAATTCTATAATTCACCCCTCCACTTT; CDR3: CASSYSEFYNSPLHF; V: TRBV6-2/TRBV6-3; size: -; D: -; J: TRBJ1-6
DNA: TGTGCCAGCAGTTACTTCGCGGGTGGAGAAAAACTGTTTTTT; CDR3: CASSYFAGGEKLFF; V: TRBV6-5; size: -; D: -; J: TRBJ1-4
DNA: TGCGCCAGCAGCCAAGCGAGGGACTCCGGAGCTTTCTTT; CDR3: CASSQARDSGAFF; V: TRBV4-1; size: -; D: -; J: TRBJ1-1
DNA: TGTGCCAGTAGTATGACACGGAACACTGAAGCTTTCTTT; CDR3: CASSMTRNTEAFF; V: TRBV19; size: -; D: -; J: TRBJ1-1
DNA: TGCGCCAGCAGCTTCACAGGGGGCTTCACTGAAGCTTTCTTT; CDR3: CASSFTGGFTEAFF; V: TRBV5-1; size: -; D: TRBD1; J: TRBJ1-1
DNA: TGTGCCAGCTCACCGATCGGAAACTTAAGGACAGCCGCTAACTATGGCTACACCTTC; CDR3: CASSPIGNLRTAANYGYTF; V: TRBV18; size: -; D: -; J: TRBJ1-2
DNA: TGTGCCAGTAGGCCCCAACGGGGGATGAACACCGGGGAGCTGTTTTTT; CDR3: CASRPQRGMNTGELFF; V: TRBV19; size: -; D: -; J: TRBJ2-2
DNA: TGTGCCAGCAGCTTAGCAAAATCCGGGACAGGGATCATGAACACTGAAGCTTTCTTT; CDR3: CASSLAKSGTGIMNTEAFF; V: TRBV7-9; size: once; D: TRBD1; J: TRBJ1-1
DNA: TGTGCTAGTGGCACTGGAGAGGGGGTCTATGGCTACACCTTC; CDR3: CASGTGEGVYGYTF; V: TRBV12-5; size: -; D: -; J: TRBJ1-2
DNA: TGTGCCAGCAGTAACCCCAACAGGGCGGGCTACACCTTC; CDR3: CASSNPNRAGYTF; V: TRBV27; size: -; D: -; J: TRBJ1-2
DNA: TGTGCCAGCAGTGACTCTGTTCGAGCTTTCTTT; CDR3: CASSDSVRAFF; V: TRBV6-4; size: -; D: -; J: TRBJ1-1
DNA: TGTGCCAGCAGTTTATTAGGGGATCGGCATAGCAATCAGCCCCAGCATTTT; CDR3: CASSLLGDRHSNQPQHF; V: TRBV28; size: -; D: -; J: TRBJ1-5
DNA: TGTGCCACCAGGACTCCAACCGCAGATACGCAGTATTTT; CDR3: CATRTPTADTQYF; V: TRBV24-1; size: -; D: -; J: TRBJ2-3
DNA: TGTGCCAGCAGCTTAACGCTACTTAGCACAGATACGCAGTATTTT; CDR3: CASSLTLLSTDTQYF; V: TRBV7-9; size: -; D: -; J: TRBJ2-3
DNA: TGCAGCGTTAACCGGGACAGGGCGGCAGATACGCAGTATTTT; CDR3: CSVNRDRAADTQYF; V: TRBV29-1; size: -; D: TRBD1; J: TRBJ2-3
DNA: TGTGCCAGCAGCGTAGCCGGAGAAATCGCGCCCTATGGCTACACCTTC; CDR3: CASSVAGEIAPYGYTF; V: TRBV9; size: -; D: -; J: TRBJ1-2
DNA: TGTGCCTGGAGGGGGGGAACAGGAAATCAGCCCCAGCATTTT; CDR3: CAWRGGTGNQPQHF; V: TRBV30; size: -; D: -; J: TRBJ1-5
DNA: TGCGCCAGCAGTCAATCGCGCAATGAGCAGTTCTTC; CDR3: CASSQSRNEQFF; V: TRBV23-1; size: -; D: -; J: TRBJ2-1
DNA: TGTGCCAGCAGCCATCCAGGGACAGGGCGGTTCGGCTACACCTTC; CDR3: CASSHPGTGRFGYTF; V: TRBV7-2; size: -; D: TRBD1; J: TRBJ1-2
DNA: TGTGCCAGCACCAGGGACTCCTACGAGCAGTACTTC; CDR3: CASTRDSYEQYF; V: TRBV12-3/TRBV12-4; size: -; D: -; J: TRBJ2-7
DNA: TGTGCCAGCAGTGAGGACAGGGGTCGCGAAAAACTGTTTTTT; CDR3: CASSEDRGREKLFF; V: TRBV6-1; size: -; D: TRBD1; J: TRBJ1-4
DNA: TGTGCCACCCGACGCACAGGGAACACTGAAGCTTTCTTT; CDR3: CATRRTGNTEAFF; V: TRBV15; size: once; D: -; J: TRBJ1-1